This T cell receptor (beta chain) stems from a study of T cell responses to AZD1222 COVID-19 vaccine. Study results and limitations: With dominance at 160-218 and 743-854, vaccine-associated CD4 TCRs spanned spike. Baseline antibody screening turned up just six seropositive AZD1222 recipients. None of the repertoires were sampled until the peak T cell response had passed.

The data were produced by immunoSEQ multiplex PCR, yet TCRdb's version contains in-frame clones alone and is incomplete. The sample comprises over 130,000 clones, roughly 92% of which are singletons, and 9.3% rests with the top ten. The CDR3 length is 15 residues. V lost 6 bases and J lost 0; bases outside the gene matches: 8. CDR1 MDHEN and CDR2 SYDVKM come from the germline V gene. Pooled samples include second doses given at about 4 or 12 weeks. A remark on this clone: As yet, its antigen is unknown.

J is TRBJ2-7 and V is TRBV28, with TRBD1 matching 7 bases. The sample was peripheral blood, taken 28 days after the second AZD1222 dose. The TCR sequence derives from an adult who received the AZD1222 COVID-19 vaccine. CDR3 bases: TGTGCCAGCAGCCCCGACAGGGACCTCTCCTACGAGCAGTACTTC. Translated: CASSPDRDLSYEQYF.